Included here is one T cell receptor (beta chain) sequence, with context. Its matching antigen is unknown. These data are taken from a study of graft-versus-host responses after intestinal transplantation. Study in general: Every one of the recipients received anti-thymocyte globulin induction and afterwards took tacrolimus and steroids for roughly three years. Study results and limitations: Graft-donor T cell macrochimerism in patients accompanied high graft-versus-host to host-versus-graft clonal ratios in allografts. The authors found GvH clones in recipient marrow, some appearing first in ileum or blood. Early post-transplant HvG declines were associated with peak circulating GvH clone levels.

Germline loops: CDR1 LNHNV, CDR2 YYDKDF (reference sequence). CDR3 length: 15 amino acids. With 0 bases removed from V and 7 bases from J, the gap between germline ends came to 10 bases. Sequenced by immunoSEQ multiplex PCR; TCRdb stores in-frame clones only, minus some. Among some 85,000 clones, about nine tenths were seen once, and the ten largest hold around 0.38%. The sample in question was unstimulated CD8+ T cells sorted from spleen or lymph node cells, obtained before transplant. The sequence was collected from a human donor who was the organ donor for an intestinal transplant. The chain links TRBV15 to TRBJ1-6; possibly TRBD1 for D (6 bases). CDR3 residues: CATSRDTGSNSPLHF. The CDR3, as DNA: TGTGCCACCAGCAGAGATACAGGGTCAAATTCACCCCTCCACTTT.